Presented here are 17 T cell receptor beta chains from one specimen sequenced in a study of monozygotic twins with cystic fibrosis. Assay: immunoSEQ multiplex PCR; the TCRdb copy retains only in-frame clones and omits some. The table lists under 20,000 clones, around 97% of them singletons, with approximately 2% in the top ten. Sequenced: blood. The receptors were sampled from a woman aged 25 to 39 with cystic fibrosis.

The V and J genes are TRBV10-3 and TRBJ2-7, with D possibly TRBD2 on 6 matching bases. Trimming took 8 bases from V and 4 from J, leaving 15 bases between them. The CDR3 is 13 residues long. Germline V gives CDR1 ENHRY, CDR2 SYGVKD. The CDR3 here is CAIGGTKKYEQYF. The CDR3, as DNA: TGTGCCATCGGCGGGACCAAAAAATACGAGCAGTACTTC.

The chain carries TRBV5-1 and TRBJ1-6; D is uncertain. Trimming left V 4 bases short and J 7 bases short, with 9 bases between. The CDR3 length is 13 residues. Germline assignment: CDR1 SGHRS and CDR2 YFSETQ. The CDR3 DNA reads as TGCGCCAGCAGCAAGGGTAGAAATTCACCCCTCCACTTT. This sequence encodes CASSKGRNSPLHF.

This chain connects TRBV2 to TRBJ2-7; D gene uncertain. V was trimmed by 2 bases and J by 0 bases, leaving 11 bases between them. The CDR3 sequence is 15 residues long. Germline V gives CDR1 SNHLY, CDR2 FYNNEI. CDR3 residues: CASSERFTTSYEQYF. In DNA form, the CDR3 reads TGTGCCAGCAGTGAAAGATTTACTACCTCCTACGAGCAGTACTTC.

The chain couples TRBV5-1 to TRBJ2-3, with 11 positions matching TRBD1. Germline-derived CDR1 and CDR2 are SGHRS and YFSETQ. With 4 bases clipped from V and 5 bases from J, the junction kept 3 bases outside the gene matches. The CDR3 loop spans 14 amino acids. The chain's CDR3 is CASSPGQGGDTQYF. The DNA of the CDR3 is TGCGCCAGCAGCCCGGGACAGGGGGGAGATACGCAGTATTTT.

CDR3 protein: CASSLDSRGSRNTIYF. As DNA, the CDR3 is TGTGCCAGCAGCTTGGACTCCAGGGGATCAAGAAACACCATATATTTT. The chain recombines TRBV5-6 with TRBJ1-3, with D possibly TRBD1 on 6 matching bases. CDR1 and CDR2 (germline): SGHDT, YYEEEE. V was shortened by 0 bases and J by 5 bases, with 15 bases between the two germline ends. CDR3 size: 16 residues.

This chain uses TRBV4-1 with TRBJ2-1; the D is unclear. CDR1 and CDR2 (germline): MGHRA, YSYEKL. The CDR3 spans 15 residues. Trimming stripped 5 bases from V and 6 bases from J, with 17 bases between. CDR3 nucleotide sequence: TGCGCCAGCAGCTCAGGAGCACTCCGTTCCAATGAGCAGTTCTTC. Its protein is CASSSGALRSNEQFF.

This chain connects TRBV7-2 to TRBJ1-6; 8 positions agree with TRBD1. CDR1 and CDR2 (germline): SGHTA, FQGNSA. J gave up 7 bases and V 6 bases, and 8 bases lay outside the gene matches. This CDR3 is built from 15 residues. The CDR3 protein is CASSLQQGENSPLHF. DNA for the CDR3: TGTGCCAGCAGTCTACAACAGGGGGAAAATTCACCCCTCCACTTT.

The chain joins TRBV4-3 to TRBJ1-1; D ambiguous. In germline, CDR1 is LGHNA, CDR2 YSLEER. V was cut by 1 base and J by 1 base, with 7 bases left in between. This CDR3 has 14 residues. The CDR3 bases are TGCGCCAGCAGCCAAGGAAACACGAACACTGAAGCTTTCTTT. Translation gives CASSQGNTNTEAFF.

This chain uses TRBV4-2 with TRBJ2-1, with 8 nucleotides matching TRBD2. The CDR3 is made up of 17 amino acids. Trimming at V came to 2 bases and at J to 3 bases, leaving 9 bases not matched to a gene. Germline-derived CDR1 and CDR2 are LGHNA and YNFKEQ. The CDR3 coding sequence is TGTGCCAGCAGCCAAAGAGACAGCGGGGGCCACTACAATGAGCAGTTCTTC. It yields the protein CASSQRDSGGHYNEQFF.

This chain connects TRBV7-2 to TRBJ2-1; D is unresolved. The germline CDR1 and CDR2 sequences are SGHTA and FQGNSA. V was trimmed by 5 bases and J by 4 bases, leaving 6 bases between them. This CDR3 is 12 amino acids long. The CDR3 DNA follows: TGTGCCAGCAGCCCCTCTTACAATGAGCAGTTCTTC. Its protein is CASSPSYNEQFF.

CDR3 region: CASSQAGSFYEQYF. CDR3 sequence (DNA): TGTGCCAGCAGCCAAGCGGGCTCCTTCTACGAGCAGTACTTC. The V gene is TRBV4-2, the J gene TRBJ2-7; D gene ambiguous. CDR3 size: 14 residues. V was pared by 1 base and J by 3 bases, with 10 bases between. The germline V gene encodes CDR1 LGHNA and CDR2 YNFKEQ.

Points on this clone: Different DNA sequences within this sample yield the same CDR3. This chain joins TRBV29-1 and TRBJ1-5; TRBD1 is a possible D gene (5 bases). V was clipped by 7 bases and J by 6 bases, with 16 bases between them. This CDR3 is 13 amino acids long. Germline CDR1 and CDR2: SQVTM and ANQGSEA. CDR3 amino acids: CSARQGAGQPQHF. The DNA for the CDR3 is TGCAGCGCACGACAAGGGGCCGGTCAGCCCCAGCATTTT.

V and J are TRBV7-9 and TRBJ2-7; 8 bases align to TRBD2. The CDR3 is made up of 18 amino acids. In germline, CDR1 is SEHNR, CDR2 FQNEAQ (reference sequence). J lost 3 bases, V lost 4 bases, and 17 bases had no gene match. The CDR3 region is CASSSPTSGAAPFYEQYF. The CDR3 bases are TGTGCCAGCAGCTCACCCACTAGCGGTGCTGCCCCTTTCTACGAGCAGTACTTC.

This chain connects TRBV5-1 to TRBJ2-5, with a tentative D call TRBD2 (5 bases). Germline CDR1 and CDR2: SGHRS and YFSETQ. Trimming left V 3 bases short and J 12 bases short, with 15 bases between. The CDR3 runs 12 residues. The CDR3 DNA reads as TGCGCCAGCAGCTCCTTACTAGAGCAGGAGTACTTC. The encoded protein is CASSSLLEQEYF.

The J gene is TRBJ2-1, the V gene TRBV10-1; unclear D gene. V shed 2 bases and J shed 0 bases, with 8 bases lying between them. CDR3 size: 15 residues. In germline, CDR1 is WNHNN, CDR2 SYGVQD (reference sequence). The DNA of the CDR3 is TGCGCCAGCAGTGAGGGCACGAGCTCCTACAATGAGCAGTTCTTC. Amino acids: CASSEGTSSYNEQFF.

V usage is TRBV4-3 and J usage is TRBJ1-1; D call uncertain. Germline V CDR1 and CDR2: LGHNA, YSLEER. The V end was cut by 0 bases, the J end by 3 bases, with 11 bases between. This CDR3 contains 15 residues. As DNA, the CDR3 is TGCGCCAGCAGCCAAGATCGAGGCGCGGACACTGAAGCTTTCTTT. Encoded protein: CASSQDRGADTEAFF.

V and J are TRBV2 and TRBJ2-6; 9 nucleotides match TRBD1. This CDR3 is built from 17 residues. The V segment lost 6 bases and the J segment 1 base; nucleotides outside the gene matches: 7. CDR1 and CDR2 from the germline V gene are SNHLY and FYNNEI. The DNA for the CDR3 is TGTGCCAGCAGGGTGGGACAGGGCCAATCTGGGGCCAACGTCCTGACTTTC. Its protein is CASRVGQGQSGANVLTF.